This TCR beta chain originates from a study of blood T cell repertoires in COVID-19. The cohort comprised adults aged roughly 18 to 95 years residing in 20 to 30 US areas. Original analysis: Using reference gene primer amplification, nucleated cell counts were estimated. Repertoires were generated with immunoSEQ multiplex PCR, while TCRdb's copy carries only in-frame clones and drops some. V, J and clone size were drawn from that table, and D and trimming were deduced from the DNA. The sample lists 470,000 or so clones, roughly 87% occurring once. The CDR3 consists of 13 residues. Germline-derived CDR1 and CDR2 are WNHNN and SYGVQD (reference sequence). The trim removed 9 bases at V and 6 bases at J, leaving 8 bases unmatched.

The chain recombines TRBV10-1 with TRBJ2-3; 8 nucleotides line up with TRBD2. The TCR comes from a woman aged 18 to 35 with acute COVID-19. The sample comprised PBMCs or T cells enriched from blood (not recorded which). The CDR3 region has the DNA TGCGCCAGTCAGGGACTAGAGGTGGATACGCAGTATTTT. It encodes CASQGLEVDTQYF.